This T cell receptor (beta chain) was recorded in a study of blood T cell repertoires in COVID-19. Study-wide context: The analysed material was cDNA or gDNA that came from T cells, B-cell-depleted T cells, or PBMCs.

Under the authors' procedure: Reference gene primer amplification in the assay estimated nucleated cell counts. Data came from immunoSEQ multiplex PCR; TCRdb stores just in-frame clones and leaves some out. The D gene and trimming were derived from the DNA, and the V and J assignments and clone size from that table. The sample contains about 54,000 clones, roughly 84% of which appear only once. V dropped 5 bases and J dropped 0 bases, with 16 bases sitting between them. In germline, CDR1 is MDHEN, CDR2 SYDVKM. This CDR3 comprises 17 residues. This sequence originates from a man aged 50 or older with active COVID-19. Sequenced: peripheral blood. The chain joins TRBV28 to TRBJ1-4; weak D call: TRBD1 (5 bases). The CDR3 DNA follows: TGTGCCAGCAGTCCACCTCTGGGGGGATCAACTAATGAAAAACTGTTTTTT. Translation: CASSPPLGGSTNEKLFF.